Given below is one T cell receptor beta chain in context. In this sample, this clonotype turned up many times. Its antigen is not yet known. Base qualities are missing; no much larger clone stands one base away. The data are from a study of T cells in Graves' hyperthyroidism and ophthalmopathy (dated by TCRdb to between 2018 and 2020). General notes on the study: Peripheral blood was collected at initial diagnosis, before any treatment. After sampling, hyperthyroidism patients received methimazole starting at 30 mg daily, and ophthalmopathy patients received high-dose intravenous methylprednisolone. Prospective prediction of ophthalmopathy was tested in an independent validation cohort of 18 hyperthyroidism patients and approximately 17 patients who later progressed to ophthalmopathy. A discovery cohort of fewer than 110 patients, approximately 45 with Graves' ophthalmopathy and 55 to 60 with stable Graves' hyperthyroidism, was used to find distinguishing TCR V-J signatures. The study also compared thyroid tissue and blood T-cell repertoires from a handful of Graves' hyperthyroidism patients. The paper describes TCR Vbeta CDR3 sequencing of more than 120 peripheral blood samples, made up of 40 to 45 ophthalmopathy patients, 70 to 75 hyperthyroidism patients and roughly 17 progressor patients. The 95 to 100 discovery patients were randomly split 7:3 into training and test sets. Findings and caveats that apply to the study as a whole: In validation, the model predicted progression to ophthalmopathy with over 65% sensitivity and around 72% specificity, a median of about 6.7 months before onset. Most expanded thyroid clonotypes (frequency above 0.001) were also detected in blood, suggesting blood repertoires may reflect thyroid immune responses. A model built on a 13 V-J signature distinguished ophthalmopathy from stable hyperthyroidism, reaching roughly 88% sensitivity and 81% to 83% specificity in cross-validation and 80%/75% in testing. Sample size was not statistically predetermined, and blinding of investigators to group allocation was not performed.

TCR beta CDR3 regions were amplified from RNA transcripts. The first round of RT-PCR for the TCR CDR3 was performed with the HTBI primer set and the Qiagen OneStep RT-PCR kit. A second multiplex PCR round built the libraries, followed by size selection and purification. Libraries were sequenced paired-end with 100 bp reads on an Illumina HiSeq2000. In the source study's methods: SOAPnuke was used to process the raw data, throwing out any read that contained adapters or uncalled bases, had a mean Phred below 15, or lacked an exact constant-primer or identifier match. High-quality paired reads were merged with COPE v1.2.5, and unique nucleotide sequences were defined as clonotypes. Clonotypes were aligned to IMGT TRBV, TRBD and TRBJ reference segments using MiTCR v1.1. The analysis was restricted to V-J combinations with a frequency above 0.0001, which together covered just over 99% of the repertoires. The TCS score was defined as the ratio of F50 (clonal expansion) to E x V (chaos), calculated using BLOSUM62-based TCRdist between CDR3 peptides within each V-J. Welch's t-statistics and random forest reduced 500 to 550 V-J features to about 12, which were used in a naive Bayes classifier (R e1071). TCRdb redid the processing of the public reads, applying fastp at Q25 and MiXCR, and retained in-frame beta chains. Every CDR3 protein is listed once, alongside the most common genes and DNA of its rows. The V and J calls, along with clone size, are taken from TCRdb and not from the paper's own processing. The sample table lists more than 500,000 distinct CDR3 sequences, 15% to 20% of them with a count of one. Less than 4.5% of the sample belongs to the ten largest clones.

The CDR3 covers 15 residues, taking in both the cysteine and the phenylalanine. The CDR3 DNA has 45 bases and is translated from base 1. CDR1 and CDR2, per the germline V gene, are SNHLY and FYNNEI. V was cut back by 4 bases and J by 0 bases, leaving a gap of 11 bases between them. Stable Graves' hyperthyroidism was defined as no progression to ophthalmopathy during 18 months of follow-up. Hyperthyroidism patients were newly diagnosed, had a disease duration of under 2 months, and were aged 18 to 65 years. Exclusion was applied to patients with uncontrolled infections, other autoimmune diseases, pregnancy or lactation. Diagnoses were established on the basis of clinical symptoms, serum thyroxine and TRAb, thyroid ultrasound, and orbital computed tomography. Ficoll-Paque density gradient centrifugation was used to isolate PBMCs from about 10 ml of fresh peripheral blood. Total RNA was extracted using Trizol reagent, and RNA quality was assessed on an Agilent 2100 Bioanalyzer.

The sample comprised blood. This receptor was taken from a woman aged 25 to 45 with Graves' hyperthyroidism. The V and J segments used are TRBV2 and TRBJ2-3; the D element might be TRBD1 or TRBD2, as each aligns at 5 bases. The CDR3 sequence is CASSVYGGSTDTQYF. The nucleotides are TGTGCCAGCAGTGTTTATGGGGGTAGCACAGATACGCAGTATTTT.